This TCR beta chain came from a study of Graves' ophthalmopathy and Graves' hyperthyroidism. This clonotype was detected many times. Amplified TCR beta CDR3 regions were obtained using RNA transcripts as template. After a first-round RT-PCR with HTBI primers, a second-round multiplex PCR was run. Via MiXCR, TCRdb re-called the multiplex PCR reads, giving one row per CDR3 protein. Here the sample spans under 800,000 distinct CDR3 sequences, about 24% being singletons. The trim removed 3 bases at V and 7 bases at J, leaving 4 bases unmatched. This CDR3 region has 13 residues. V gene TRBV12-3 or TRBV12-4 combines with J gene TRBJ2-7; the match to TRBD1 covers 9 bases. Sequenced material: peripheral blood. The origin of this receptor is a woman aged 18-35 years with stable Graves' hyperthyroidism. Some clones in this sample may be carry-over from other donors' samples. In nucleotides, the CDR3 is TGTGCCAGCAGTTTGGGGACAGGGCTTGAGCAGTACTTC. It specifies CASSLGTGLEQYF.